This T cell receptor beta chain is from a study of blood T cell repertoires in COVID-19. Background on the study: Spain, Italy and the United States supplied samples that represented acute and convalescent COVID-19.

Methods used by the authors: Amplified reference gene primers provided the basis for estimating nucleated cell counts. Method: immunoSEQ multiplex PCR; TCRdb's copy keeps in-frame clones and lacks some. Clonal size and the V and J genes are those of that table, whereas D and trimming came from the DNA. The sample yields 150,000 to 200,000 clones, about 77% seen once. V dropped 6 bases and J dropped 2 bases, with 16 bases sitting between them. The CDR3 is 15 residues long. In germline, CDR1 is SEHNR, CDR2 FQNEAQ (reference sequence). Living in about two dozen US areas, the participants were between about 18 and 100 years of age. Assignment of participants to cohorts was predicated upon participant-reported clinical history.

The receptor comes from a woman between 50 and 59 years old with acute COVID-19. Specimen: PBMCs or T cells enriched from blood (not recorded which). This sequence joins TRBV7-9 and TRBJ1-2; D might be TRBD1 (6 bases). CDR3 residues: CASSQGGGGNYGYTF. In nucleotides, the CDR3 is TGTGCCAGCAGTCAAGGGGGTGGCGGGAACTATGGCTACACCTTC.